The entry below gives a single T cell receptor beta chain sequence along with its context. Its antigen is undetermined. CDR1 is DFQATT, CDR2 SNEGSKA, per germline (reference sequence). This CDR3 has 14 residues. The record originates from a study of T cells expressing NK-cell markers. No DNA is given; TCRdb re-called the 5' RACE reads and lists each CDR3 protein once. The table lists 300,000 to 450,000 distinct CDR3 sequences. Overall study results and limits: Among CD8+ T cells from five or six donors, dominant NKG2C+ clonotypes accounted for about 1.0-7.0%. These clonotypes, the leaders elsewhere, also led the CD3+CD56-NKG2C+ fraction in a few donors.

The V call is TRBV20-1, the J call TRBJ2-5; TCRdb returns TRBD1, unconfirmable since there is no DNA. The sample comprised blood T cells: a sorted CD56 or NKG2C T cell subset, CD4+ or CD8+ T cells, or bulk PBMC T cells (not recorded which). The receptor was derived from a man aged 18 to 69 in good health. The CDR3 sequence: CSARARQGRKTQYF.